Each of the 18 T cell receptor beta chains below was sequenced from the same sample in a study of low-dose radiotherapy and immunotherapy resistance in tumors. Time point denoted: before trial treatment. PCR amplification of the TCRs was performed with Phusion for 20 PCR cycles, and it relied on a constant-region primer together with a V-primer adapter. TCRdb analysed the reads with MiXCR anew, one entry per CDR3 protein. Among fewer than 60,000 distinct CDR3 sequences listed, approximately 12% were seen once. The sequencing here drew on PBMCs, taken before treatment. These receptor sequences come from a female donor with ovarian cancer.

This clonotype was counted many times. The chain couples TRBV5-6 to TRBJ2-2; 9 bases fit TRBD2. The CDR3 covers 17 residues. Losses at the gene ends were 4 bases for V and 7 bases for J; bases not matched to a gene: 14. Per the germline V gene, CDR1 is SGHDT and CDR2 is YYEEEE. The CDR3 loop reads CASSPMGSGRIVGELFF. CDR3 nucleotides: TGTGCCAGCAGCCCCATGGGGAGCGGGAGGATTGTCGGGGAGCTGTTTTTT.

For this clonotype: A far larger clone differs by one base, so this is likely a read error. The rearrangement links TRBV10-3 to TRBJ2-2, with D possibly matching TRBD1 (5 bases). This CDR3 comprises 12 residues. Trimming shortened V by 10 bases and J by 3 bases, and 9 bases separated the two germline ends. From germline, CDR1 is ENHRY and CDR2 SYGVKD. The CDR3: CASGHDTGELFF. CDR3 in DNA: TGTGCCAGCGGACATGACACCGGGGAGCTGTTTTTT.

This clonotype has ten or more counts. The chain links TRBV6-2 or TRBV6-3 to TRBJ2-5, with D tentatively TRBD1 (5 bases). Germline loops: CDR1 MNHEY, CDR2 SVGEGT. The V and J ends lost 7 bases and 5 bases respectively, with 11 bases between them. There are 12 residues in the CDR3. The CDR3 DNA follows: TGTGCCAGCACGCAGGGTTGGGAGACCCAGTACTTC. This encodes CASTQGWETQYF.

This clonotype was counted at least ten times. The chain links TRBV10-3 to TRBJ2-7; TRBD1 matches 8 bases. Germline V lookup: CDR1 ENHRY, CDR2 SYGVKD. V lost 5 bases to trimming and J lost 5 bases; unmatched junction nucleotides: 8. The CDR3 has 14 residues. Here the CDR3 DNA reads TGTGCCATCAGTTTCCGGGACAGGCTCGACGAGCAGTACTTC. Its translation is CAISFRDRLDEQYF.

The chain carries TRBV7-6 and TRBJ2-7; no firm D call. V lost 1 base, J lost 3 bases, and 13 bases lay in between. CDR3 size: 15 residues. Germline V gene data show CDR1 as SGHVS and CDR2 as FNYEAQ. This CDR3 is CASSLEAALVYEQYF. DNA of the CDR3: TGTGCCAGCAGCTTAGAGGCCGCCCTCGTCTACGAGCAGTACTTC.

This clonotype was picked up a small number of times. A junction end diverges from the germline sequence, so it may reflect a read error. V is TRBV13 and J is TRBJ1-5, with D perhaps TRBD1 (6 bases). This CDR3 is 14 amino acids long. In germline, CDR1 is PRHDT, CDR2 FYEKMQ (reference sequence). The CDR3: CASSLGQSNQPQHF. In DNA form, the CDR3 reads TGTGCCAGCAGCCTAGGACAGTCCAATCAGCCCCAGCATTTT.

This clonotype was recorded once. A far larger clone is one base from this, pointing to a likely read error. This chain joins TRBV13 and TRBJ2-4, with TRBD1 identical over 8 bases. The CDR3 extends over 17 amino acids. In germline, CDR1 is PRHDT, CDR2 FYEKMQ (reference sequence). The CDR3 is CSSSVSPRGLTKNIQYF. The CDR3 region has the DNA TGTTCCAGCAGTGTGAGCCCCAGGGGGCTAACCAAAAACATTCAGTACTTC.

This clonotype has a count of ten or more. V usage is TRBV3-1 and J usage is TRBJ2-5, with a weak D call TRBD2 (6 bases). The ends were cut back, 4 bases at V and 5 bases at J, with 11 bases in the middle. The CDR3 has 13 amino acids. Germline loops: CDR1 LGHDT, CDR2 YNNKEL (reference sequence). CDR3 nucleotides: TGTGCCAGCAGCCGCGGGGTTCTCGAGACCCAGTACTTC. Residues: CASSRGVLETQYF.

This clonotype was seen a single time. In DNA, the CDR3 is TGTGCCAGCAGCGCCCGCGGGGGCACAGATACGCAGTATTTT. Its translation: CASSARGGTDTQYF. This chain uses TRBV28 with TRBJ2-3; D possibly corresponds to TRBD2 (6 bases). The CDR3 is 14 amino acids. Trimming removed 6 bases from V and 1 base from J, with 11 bases in between. Germline V CDR1 and CDR2: MDHEN, SYDVKM.

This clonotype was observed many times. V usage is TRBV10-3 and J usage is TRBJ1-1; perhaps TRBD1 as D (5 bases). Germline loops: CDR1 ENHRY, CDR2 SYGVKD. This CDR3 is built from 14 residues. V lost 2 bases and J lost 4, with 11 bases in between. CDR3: CAISEERGGTEAFF. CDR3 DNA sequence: TGTGCCATCAGTGAGGAGAGGGGAGGCACTGAAGCTTTCTTT.

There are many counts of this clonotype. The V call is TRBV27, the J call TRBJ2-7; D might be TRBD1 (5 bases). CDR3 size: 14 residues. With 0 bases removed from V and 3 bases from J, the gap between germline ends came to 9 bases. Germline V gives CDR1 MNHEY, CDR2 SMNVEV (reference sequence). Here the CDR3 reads CASSLSGRNYEQYF. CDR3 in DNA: TGTGCCAGCAGTTTATCGGGGCGGAACTACGAGCAGTACTTC.

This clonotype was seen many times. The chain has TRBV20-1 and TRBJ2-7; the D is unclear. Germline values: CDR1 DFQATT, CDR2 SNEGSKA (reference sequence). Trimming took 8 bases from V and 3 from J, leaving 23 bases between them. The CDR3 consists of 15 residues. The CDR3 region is CSTKTATSKNYEQYF. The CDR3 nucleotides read TGCAGTACGAAGACGGCGACATCTAAAAACTACGAGCAGTACTTC.

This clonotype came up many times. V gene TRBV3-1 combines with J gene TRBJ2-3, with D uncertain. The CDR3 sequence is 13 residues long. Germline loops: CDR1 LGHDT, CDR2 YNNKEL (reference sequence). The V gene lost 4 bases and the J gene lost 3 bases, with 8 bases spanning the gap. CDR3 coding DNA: TGTGCCAGCAGCCGCCCAAGTACAGATACGCAGTATTTT. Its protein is CASSRPSTDTQYF.

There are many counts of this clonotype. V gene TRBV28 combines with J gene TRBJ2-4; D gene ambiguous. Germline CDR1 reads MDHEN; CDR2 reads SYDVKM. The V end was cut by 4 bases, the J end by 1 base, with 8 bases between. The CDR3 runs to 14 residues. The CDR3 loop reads CASSSPRAKNIQYF. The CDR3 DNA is TGTGCCAGCAGTTCCCCCAGGGCCAAAAACATTCAGTACTTC.

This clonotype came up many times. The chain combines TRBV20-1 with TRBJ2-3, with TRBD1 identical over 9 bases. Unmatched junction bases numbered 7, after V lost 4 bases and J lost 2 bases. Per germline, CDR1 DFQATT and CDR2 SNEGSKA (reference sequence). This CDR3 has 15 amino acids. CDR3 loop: CSATPGQGSTDTQYF. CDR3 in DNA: TGCAGTGCTACCCCGGGACAGGGATCCACAGATACGCAGTATTTT.

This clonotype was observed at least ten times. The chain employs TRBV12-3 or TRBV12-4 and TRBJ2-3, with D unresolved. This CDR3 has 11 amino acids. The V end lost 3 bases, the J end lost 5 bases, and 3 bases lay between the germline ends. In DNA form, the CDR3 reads TGTGCCAGCAGTTTCTTAGATACGCAGTATTTT. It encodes CASSFLDTQYF.

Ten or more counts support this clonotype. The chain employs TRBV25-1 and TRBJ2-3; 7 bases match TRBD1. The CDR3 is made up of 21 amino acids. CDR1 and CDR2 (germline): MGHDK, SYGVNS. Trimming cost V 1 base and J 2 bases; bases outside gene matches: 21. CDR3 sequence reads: CASSESQGPTRKGRITDTQYF. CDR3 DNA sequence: TGTGCCAGCAGTGAATCACAGGGGCCAACCCGGAAGGGGCGAATCACAGATACGCAGTATTTT.

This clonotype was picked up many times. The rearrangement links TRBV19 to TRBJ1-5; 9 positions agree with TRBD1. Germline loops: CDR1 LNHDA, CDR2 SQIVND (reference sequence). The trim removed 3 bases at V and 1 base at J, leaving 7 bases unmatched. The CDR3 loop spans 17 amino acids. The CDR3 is CASSMIQGATSNQPQHF. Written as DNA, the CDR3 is TGTGCCAGTAGTATGATACAGGGGGCCACCAGCAATCAGCCCCAGCATTTT. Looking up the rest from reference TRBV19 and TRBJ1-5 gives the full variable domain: DGGITQSPKYLFRKEGQNVTLSCEQNLNHDAMYWYRQDPGQGLRLIYYSQIVNDFQKGDIAEGYSVSREKKESFPLTVTSAQKNPTAFYLCASSMIQGATSNQPQHFGDGTRLSIL.